What follows are 8 T cell receptor beta chains derived from one specimen sequenced in a study of spatial heterogeneity in lung cancer. Study-wide points: Tumor mutation count correlated with how many alpha and beta TCRs expanded intratumorally.

TCRdb ran MiXCR on the 5' RACE reads and lists one entry per CDR3 protein. The table has approximately 9,500 distinct CDR3 sequences, about 12% seen once. Stated time point: sample taken at primary tumor resection. These receptors are not linked to any known antigen. Source: lung tumor tissue, taken at surgery. The receptors were gathered from a male donor with early-stage non-small cell lung cancer.

This clonotype was seen at least ten times. For a library built for alpha chains, this beta chain is a stray read; little rests on its size. The chain is built from TRBV7-2 and TRBJ2-7; the match to TRBD2 covers 7 bases. With 2 bases clipped from V and 2 bases from J, the junction kept 9 bases outside the gene matches. This CDR3 has 16 residues. Germline assignment: CDR1 SGHTA and CDR2 FQGNSA. The CDR3 is CASSLRAGDTTYEQYF. Here the CDR3 DNA reads TGTGCCAGCAGCTTAAGGGCGGGGGATACAACCTACGAGCAGTACTTC.

At least ten counts were recorded for this clonotype. Being off target in a library aimed at alpha chains, this beta chain has a size of little meaning. This rearrangement joins TRBV15 to TRBJ1-1; 7 bases map to TRBD1. V lost 2 bases and J lost 0; bases outside the gene matches: 21. The germline CDR1 and CDR2 sequences are LNHNV and YYDKDF (reference sequence). CDR3 size: 21 residues. The CDR3 here is CATSRHARKTGKLLMNTEAFF. CDR3 sequence (DNA): TGTGCCACCAGCAGACATGCAAGAAAGACAGGGAAATTATTGATGAACACTGAAGCTTTCTTT.

This clonotype has ten or more counts. Being off target in a library aimed at alpha chains, this beta chain has a size of little meaning. The genes are TRBV2 and TRBJ2-7, with a weak D call TRBD2 (5 bases). Germline-derived CDR1 and CDR2 are SNHLY and FYNNEI. V was trimmed by 8 bases and J by 3 bases, leaving 11 bases between them. The CDR3 sequence is 12 residues long. The CDR3 coding sequence is TGTGCCAGCGTCTTCGGGATCTACGAGCAGTACTTC. This gives the protein CASVFGIYEQYF.

In this sample, this clonotype turned up many times. A read error may produce the germline difference seen at one junction end. As an off-target read in a library built for alpha chains, this beta chain has a frequency of little significance. The chain recombines TRBV7-7 with TRBJ2-5; D not certain. The CDR3 has 13 amino acids. Germline V gives CDR1 SSHAT, CDR2 FNYEAQ (reference sequence). The CDR3 nucleotides are TGTGCTAGCAGCTTAGTGTCCGGGGAGACCCAGTACTTC. Residues: CASSLVSGETQYF.

This clonotype was detected many times. The library was prepared for alpha chains; this beta chain is a stray read, so its frequency means little. This chain connects TRBV20-1 to TRBJ2-7; no reliable D call. The CDR3 covers 15 residues. V shed 4 bases and J shed 2 bases, with 18 bases lying between them. Germline values: CDR1 DFQATT, CDR2 SNEGSKA (reference sequence). The CDR3 region has the DNA TGCAGTGCTATCCCCATATCGGGTGCCCCCTACGAGCAGTACTTC. Translated: CSAIPISGAPYEQYF.

As concerns this clonotype: This beta chain was picked up by a library intended for alpha chains and is off target, so its count carries little meaning. The chain is built from TRBV7-2 and TRBJ2-1; maybe TRBD2 (6 bases). Deletions cut 1 base from V and 6 bases from J, with 13 bases between. From germline, CDR1 is SGHTA and CDR2 FQGNSA. This CDR3 spans 15 amino acids. CDR3 amino acids: CASSLGSEGRNEQFF. The DNA for the CDR3 is TGTGCCAGCAGCTTAGGATCGGAGGGGCGCAATGAGCAGTTCTTC.

This clonotype was seen many times. For a library built for alpha chains, this beta chain is a stray read; little rests on its size. This rearrangement joins TRBV27 to TRBJ2-3, with a tentative D call TRBD2 (5 bases). Trimming removed 8 bases from V and 2 bases from J, with 17 bases in between. The CDR3 consists of 15 residues. Germline values: CDR1 MNHEY, CDR2 SMNVEV (reference sequence). In DNA, the CDR3 is TGTGCCAGCGAAAAGAGGGCAGGAACCACAGATACGCAGTATTTT. It codes for CASEKRAGTTDTQYF.

This clonotype was seen at least ten times. This beta chain appears as a stray read in a library generated for alpha chains; its size is not informative. The chain has TRBV30 and TRBJ2-1, with 11 bases identical to TRBD2. CDR3 size: 15 residues. Per germline, CDR1 GTSNPN and CDR2 SVGIG (reference sequence). V trimming: 1 base; J trimming: 9 bases; junction bases outside the gene matches: 8. The DNA for the CDR3 is TGTGCCTGGAGTGGTCTAGCGGGAGGACCCGGTGAGCAGTTCTTC. It encodes CAWSGLAGGPGEQFF. The whole variable domain, remainder taken from reference TRBV30 and TRBJ2-1, is SQTIHQWPATLVQPVGSPLSLECTVEGTSNPNLYWYRQAAGRGLQLLFYSVGIGQISSEVPQNLSASRPQDRQFILSSKKLLLSDSGFYLCAWSGLAGGPGEQFFGPGTRLTVL.